The 26 T cell receptor beta chains presented below share a single source sample, sequenced in a study of T cell responses to AZD1222 COVID-19 vaccine. Clones were read by immunoSEQ multiplex PCR, and TCRdb kept only the in-frame ones, dropping some. This sample has under 130,000 clones; 91% occur once, and the top ten carry roughly 42%. This specimen consisted of peripheral blood, obtained on day 0 of AZD1222 vaccination. The receptors stem from an adult in good health.

The rearrangement joins TRBV5-1 to TRBJ2-7; 8 nucleotides line up with TRBD1. This CDR3 contains 14 residues. Germline trimming cut 4 bases from V and 5 bases from J; bases unmatched to any gene: 8. Germline CDR1 reads SGHRS; CDR2 reads YFSETQ. CDR3 coding DNA: TGCGCCAGCAGCGAACGGACAGGGCGGAACGAGCAGTACTTC. The encoded protein is CASSERTGRNEQYF.

The rearrangement joins TRBV2 to TRBJ1-5; 9 positions match TRBD1. V dropped 4 bases and J dropped 6; count of bases not matched to a gene: 4. CDR1 is SNHLY, CDR2 FYNNEI, per germline. The CDR3 runs to 14 residues. The CDR3 DNA reads TGTGCCAGCAGTGGGGACAGGGTCGGTCAGCCCCAGCATTTT. This encodes CASSGDRVGQPQHF.

Here the CDR3 DNA reads TGTGCCAGCAGCCCCTTAAGAGCGGGAGAGACAGATACGCAGTATTTT. Translated: CASSPLRAGETDTQYF. V is TRBV9 and J is TRBJ2-3, with TRBD2 identical over 8 bases. The CDR3 has 16 amino acids. Germline V gene data show CDR1 as SGDLS and CDR2 as YYNGEE. J was trimmed by 3 bases and V by 4 bases; bases with no gene match: 10.

A single count supports this clone. J is TRBJ1-1 and V is TRBV18; a possible D gene is TRBD1 (6 bases). Germline values: CDR1 KGHSH, CDR2 LQKENI. The CDR3 has 14 amino acids. The V and J ends lost 0 bases and 5 bases respectively, with 10 bases between them. Here the CDR3 reads CASSPPGAWTEAFF. The CDR3 nucleotides are TGTGCCAGCTCACCACCGGGGGCGTGGACTGAAGCTTTCTTT.

Only a few counts were recorded for this clone. The V gene is TRBV7-2, the J gene TRBJ2-1; D not resolved. The germline V gene has CDR1 SGHTA and CDR2 FQGNSA. V was trimmed by 1 base and J by 2 bases, leaving 6 bases between them. The CDR3 sequence is 14 residues long. The CDR3 spells CASSLDSTYNEQFF. The CDR3 DNA sequence: TGTGCCAGCAGCTTAGACAGTACCTACAATGAGCAGTTCTTC.

This chain joins TRBV23-1 and TRBJ2-1; possible D gene TRBD1, 6 bases. TRBV23-1 is an ORF; its function is uncertain. The CDR3 is 15 residues long. V lost 7 bases and J 3 bases, leaving 16 bases between the germline ends. In nucleotides, the CDR3 is TGCGCCAGCACCAAAAAGACAGGAGACTACAATGAGCAGTTCTTC. Translating it yields CASTKKTGDYNEQFF.

This chain links TRBV6-5 with TRBJ2-1, with TRBD2 matching over 9 bases. Trimming cost V 4 bases and J 5 bases; bases outside gene matches: 6. The V gene's germline CDR1 is MNHEY and CDR2 SVGAGI. The CDR3 sequence is 15 residues long. The chain's CDR3 is CASSSHLAGNNEQFF. The CDR3 bases are TGTGCCAGCAGTTCCCATCTAGCGGGGAACAATGAGCAGTTCTTC.

V is TRBV4-1 and J is TRBJ1-3; no definite D call. The CDR3 length is 18 residues. V was clipped by 4 bases and J by 0 bases, with 19 bases between them. Per the germline V gene, CDR1 is MGHRA and CDR2 is YSYEKL. CDR3 sequence reads: CASSPRTLDQSSGNTIYF. For the CDR3, the DNA is TGCGCCAGCAGCCCACGCACTTTGGACCAAAGCTCTGGAAACACCATATATTTT.

V gene TRBV30 combines with J gene TRBJ2-7, with D perhaps TRBD2 (6 bases). The CDR3 extends over 13 amino acids. V lost 2 bases to trimming and J lost 5 bases, with 13 bases between them. Germline CDR1 reads GTSNPN; CDR2 reads SVGIG (reference sequence). This chain's CDR3 is CAWSRSRGNEQYF. The DNA of the CDR3 is TGTGCCTGGAGTAGGTCCCGGGGGAACGAGCAGTACTTC.

V gene TRBV10-3 combines with J gene TRBJ2-3; D unresolved. This CDR3 comprises 10 residues. V was pared by 8 bases and J by 1 base, with 1 base between. Germline-derived CDR1 and CDR2 are ENHRY and SYGVKD. The CDR3 sequence is CAIGTDTQYF. CDR3 bases: TGTGCCATCGGCACAGATACGCAGTATTTT.

V usage is TRBV3-1 (or the pseudogene TRBV3-2) and J usage is TRBJ1-6, with D possibly matching TRBD1 (5 bases). The CDR3 loop spans 13 amino acids. V lost 8 bases to trimming and J lost 4 bases, with 9 bases between them. Germline CDR1 and CDR2: LGHDT and YNNKEL (reference sequence). The CDR3 loop is CASGAAYNSPLHF. Here the CDR3 DNA reads TGTGCCAGCGGGGCGGCGTATAATTCACCCCTCCACTTT.

This chain joins TRBV28 and TRBJ1-3, with no clear D. The CDR3 has 15 residues. CDR1 MDHEN and CDR2 SYDVKM come from the germline V gene. The V end was cut by 4 bases, the J end by 2 bases, with 12 bases between. DNA of the CDR3: TGTGCCAGCAGTTCCGCAGGTATTACTGGAAACACCATATATTTT. This translates into CASSSAGITGNTIYF.

The rearrangement links TRBV6-6 to TRBJ1-2; TRBD1 might be the D (5 bases). Germline CDR1 and CDR2: MNHNY and SVGAGI (reference sequence). The CDR3 is made up of 15 amino acids. V lost 5 bases and J 0 bases, leaving 13 bases between the germline ends. CDR3: CASSGGQVANYGYTF. The DNA of the CDR3 is TGTGCCAGCAGTGGTGGACAAGTAGCTAACTATGGCTACACCTTC.

The chain recombines TRBV7-2 with TRBJ1-1, with 7 positions matching TRBD1. The CDR3 totals 13 residues. Losses at the gene ends were 7 bases for V and 5 bases for J; bases not matched to a gene: 7. Germline V CDR1 and CDR2: SGHTA, FQGNSA. The CDR3 region has the DNA TGTGCCAGCACCAATCAGGGGGAAACTGAAGCTTTCTTT. It is translated as CASTNQGETEAFF. Drawing the rest from reference TRBV7-2 and TRBJ1-1, the complete variable domain is GAGVSQSPSNKVTEKGKDVELRCDPISGHTALYWYRQSLGQGLEFLIYFQGNSAPDKSGLPSDRFSAERTGGSVSTLTIQRTQQEDSAVYLCASTNQGETEAFFGQGTRLTVV.

V usage is TRBV27 and J usage is TRBJ2-7; no definite D call. V lost 6 bases and J lost 5, with 14 bases in between. The CDR3 runs 13 residues. Germline lookup yields CDR1 MNHEY and CDR2 SMNVEV (reference sequence). DNA for the CDR3: TGTGCCAGCAGCCACGAGTTGGGAAACGAGCAGTACTTC. It codes for CASSHELGNEQYF.

The chain is built from TRBV7-3 and TRBJ2-3; D possibly uses TRBD1 or TRBD2 (5 bases each). Germline CDR1 reads SGHTA; CDR2 reads FQGTGA. The CDR3 contains 14 residues. V dropped 2 bases and J dropped 2 bases, with 8 bases sitting between them. This CDR3 reads CASSLAGATDTQYF. Here the CDR3 DNA reads TGTGCCAGCAGCTTAGCCGGGGCCACAGATACGCAGTATTTT.

The rearrangement joins TRBV11-3 to TRBJ2-3; D is possibly TRBD2 (6 bases). The V gene lost 4 bases and the J gene lost 0 bases, with 11 bases spanning the gap. Germline V CDR1 and CDR2: SGHNT, YENEEA. CDR3 length equals 15 residues. CDR3 in amino acids: CASSYGSGSTDTQYF. The CDR3 bases are TGTGCCAGCAGCTACGGGAGCGGAAGCACAGATACGCAGTATTTT.

V is TRBV28 and J is TRBJ1-2; D remains ambiguous. CDR3 length: 13 residues. The germline V and J ends were trimmed by 6 bases and 4 bases, with 12 bases remaining between them. The germline gives CDR1 MDHEN, CDR2 SYDVKM. CDR3 loop: CASRVRASYGYTF. CDR3 nucleotides: TGTGCCAGCAGGGTCCGGGCGTCCTATGGCTACACCTTC.

V and J are TRBV19 and TRBJ1-4; D is undetermined. The CDR3 covers 15 residues. Looked up from germline, CDR1 is LNHDA and CDR2 is SQIVND (reference sequence). The V gene lost 3 bases and the J gene lost 8 bases, with 16 bases spanning the gap. The CDR3 DNA reads TGTGCCAGTAGTATTAGAGAAACGAGATACGAAAAACTGTTTTTT. Translation: CASSIRETRYEKLFF. The variable domain in full, completed from reference TRBV19 and TRBJ1-4, reads DGGITQSPKYLFRKEGQNVTLSCEQNLNHDAMYWYRQDPGQGLRLIYYSQIVNDFQKGDIAEGYSVSREKKESFPLTVTSAQKNPTAFYLCASSIRETRYEKLFFGSGTQLSVL.

J is TRBJ2-7 and V is TRBV30, with TRBD1 as a possible D gene (5 bases). The length of the CDR3 is 13 residues. Trimming took 0 bases from V and 3 from J, leaving 9 bases between them. CDR1 is GTSNPN, CDR2 SVGIG, per germline (reference sequence). CDR3 bases: TGTGCCTGGAGTGTTCGGACAATCTACGAGCAGTACTTC. It yields the protein CAWSVRTIYEQYF.

The chain joins TRBV14 to TRBJ1-6; maybe TRBD1 (5 bases). V dropped 0 bases and J dropped 6 bases, with 12 bases sitting between them. The CDR3 runs 16 residues. From germline, CDR1 is SGHDN and CDR2 FVKESK. CDR3 loop: CASSQDRVSLNSPLHF. DNA for the CDR3: TGTGCCAGCAGCCAAGACAGGGTTTCCCTTAATTCACCCCTCCACTTT.

The gene calls are TRBV5-4 and TRBJ1-6; D unclear. CDR1 and CDR2 from the germline V gene are SGHNT and YYREEE (reference sequence). The CDR3 has 16 residues. The V gene lost 4 bases and the J gene lost 7 bases, with 18 bases spanning the gap. As DNA, the CDR3 is TGTGCCAGCAGCATAGAGTGGGTCGAGGGCAATTCACCCCTCCACTTT. This gives the protein CASSIEWVEGNSPLHF.

V is TRBV6-6 and J is TRBJ1-4, with a tentative D call TRBD1 (5 bases). The CDR3 totals 15 residues. CDR1 and CDR2 from the germline V gene are MNHNY and SVGAGI (reference sequence). V lost 2 bases and J 5 bases, leaving 12 bases between the germline ends. The CDR3 loop reads CASSYEGRRNEKLFF. The CDR3 coding sequence is TGTGCCAGCAGTTACGAGGGACGGAGGAATGAAAAACTGTTTTTT.

The genes are TRBV3-1 (or the pseudogene TRBV3-2) and TRBJ1-5, with a weak D call TRBD1 (5 bases). The CDR3 has 16 residues. Trimming took 1 base from V and 2 from J, leaving 12 bases between them. The germline V gene has CDR1 LGHDT and CDR2 YNNKEL (reference sequence). The CDR3 protein is CASSQGTGIRNQPQHF. For the CDR3, the DNA is TGTGCCAGCAGCCAAGGTACAGGCATACGCAATCAGCCCCAGCATTTT.

The J gene is TRBJ2-3, the V gene TRBV6-5; perhaps D is TRBD1 or TRBD2 (5 bases each). Germline assignment: CDR1 MNHEY and CDR2 SVGAGI. The CDR3 consists of 15 residues. Trimming took 8 bases from V and 2 from J, leaving 17 bases between them. The CDR3 nucleotides read TGTGCCAGCGCCGATACCGGGACCACCACAGATACGCAGTATTTT. Its translation is CASADTGTTTDTQYF.

The chain uses TRBV7-9 and TRBJ1-5, with 7 bases matching TRBD1. There are 14 residues in the CDR3. Germline CDR1 SEHNR, CDR2 FQNEAQ (reference sequence). The junction had 0 bases not matched to a gene; V was cut back by 0 bases and J by 4 bases. The CDR3 DNA is TGTGCCAGCAGCTTAGCGACAGGGAATCAGCCCCAGCATTTT. Translated: CASSLATGNQPQHF.